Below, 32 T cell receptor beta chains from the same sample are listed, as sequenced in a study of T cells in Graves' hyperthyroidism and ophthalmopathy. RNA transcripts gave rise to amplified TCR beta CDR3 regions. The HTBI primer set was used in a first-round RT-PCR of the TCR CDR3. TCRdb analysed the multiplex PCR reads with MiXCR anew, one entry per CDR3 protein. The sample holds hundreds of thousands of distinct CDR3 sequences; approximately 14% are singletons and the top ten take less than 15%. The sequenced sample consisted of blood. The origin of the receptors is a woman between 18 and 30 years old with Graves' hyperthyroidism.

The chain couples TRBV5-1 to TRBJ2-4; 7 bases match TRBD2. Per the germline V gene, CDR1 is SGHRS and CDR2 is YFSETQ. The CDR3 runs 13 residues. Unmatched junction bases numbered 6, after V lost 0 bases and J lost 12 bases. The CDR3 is CASSLGEGTSQYF. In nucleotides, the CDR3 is TGCGCCAGCAGCTTGGGGGAGGGAACCAGTCAGTACTTC.

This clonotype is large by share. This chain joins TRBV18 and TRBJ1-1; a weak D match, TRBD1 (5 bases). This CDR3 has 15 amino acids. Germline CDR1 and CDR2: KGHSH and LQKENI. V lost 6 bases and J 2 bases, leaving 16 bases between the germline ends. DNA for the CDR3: TGTGCCAGCTCCCAAAGGGACTCCAGAAACACTGAAGCTTTCTTT. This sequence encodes CASSQRDSRNTEAFF.

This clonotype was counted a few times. The CDR3 region has the DNA TGTGCCAGCAGTTTTGCGGGATCGGGAAACACCATATATTTT. Its translation is CASSFAGSGNTIYF. This chain joins TRBV12-3 or TRBV12-4 and TRBJ1-3; D unclear. Trimming cost V 3 bases and J 4 bases, with 10 bases left between them. This CDR3 is built from 14 residues.

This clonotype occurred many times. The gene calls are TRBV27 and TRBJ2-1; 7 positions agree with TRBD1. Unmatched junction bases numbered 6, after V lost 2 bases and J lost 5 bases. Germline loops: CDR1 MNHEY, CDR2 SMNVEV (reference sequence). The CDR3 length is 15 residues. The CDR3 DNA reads TGTGCCAGCAGTTTACGAAGGACAGGAAACAATGAGCAGTTCTTC. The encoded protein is CASSLRRTGNNEQFF.

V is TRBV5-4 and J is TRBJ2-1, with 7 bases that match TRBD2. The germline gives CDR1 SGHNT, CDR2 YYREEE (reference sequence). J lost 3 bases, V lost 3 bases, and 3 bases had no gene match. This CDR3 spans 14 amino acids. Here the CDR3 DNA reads TGTGCCAGCAGCTGGGAGGGCCGCTACAATGAGCAGTTCTTC. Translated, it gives CASSWEGRYNEQFF. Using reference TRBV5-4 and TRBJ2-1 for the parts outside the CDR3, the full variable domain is ETGVTQSPTHLIKTRGQQVTLRCSSQSGHNTVSWYQQALGQGPQFIFQYYREEENGRGNFPPRFSGLQFPNYSSELNVNALELDDSALYLCASSWEGRYNEQFFGPGTRLTVL.

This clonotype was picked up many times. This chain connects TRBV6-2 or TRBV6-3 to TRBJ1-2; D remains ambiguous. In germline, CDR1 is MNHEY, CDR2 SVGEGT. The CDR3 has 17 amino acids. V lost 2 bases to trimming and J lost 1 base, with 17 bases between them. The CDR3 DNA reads TGTGCCAGCAGTTACGTGGCCCTGGATCGTTTTAACTATGGCTACACCTTC. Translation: CASSYVALDRFNYGYTF.

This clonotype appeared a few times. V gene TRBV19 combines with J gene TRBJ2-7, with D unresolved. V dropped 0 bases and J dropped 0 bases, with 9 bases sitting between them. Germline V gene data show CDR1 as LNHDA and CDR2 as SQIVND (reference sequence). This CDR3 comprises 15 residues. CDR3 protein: CASSIDSFSSYEQYF. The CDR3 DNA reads TGTGCCAGTAGTATAGACAGCTTTTCCTCCTACGAGCAGTACTTC.

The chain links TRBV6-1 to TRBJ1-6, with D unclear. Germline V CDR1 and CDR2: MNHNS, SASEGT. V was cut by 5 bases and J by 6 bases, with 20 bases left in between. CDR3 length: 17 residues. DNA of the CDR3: TGTGCCAGCAGTCAACTTCCACCTGGGCAGATTAATTCACCCCTCCACTTT. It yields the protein CASSQLPPGQINSPLHF.

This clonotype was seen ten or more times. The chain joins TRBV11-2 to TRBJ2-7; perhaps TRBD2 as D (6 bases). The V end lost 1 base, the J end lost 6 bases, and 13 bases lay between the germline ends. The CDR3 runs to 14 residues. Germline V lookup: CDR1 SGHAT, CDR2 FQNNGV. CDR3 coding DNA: TGTGCCAGCAGCTTAGGTGGGGGGAAGGGCGAGCAGTACTTC. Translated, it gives CASSLGGGKGEQYF.

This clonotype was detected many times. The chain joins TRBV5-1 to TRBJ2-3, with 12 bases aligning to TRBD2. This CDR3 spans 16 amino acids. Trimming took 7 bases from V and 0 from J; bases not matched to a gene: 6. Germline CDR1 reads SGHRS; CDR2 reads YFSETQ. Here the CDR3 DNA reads TGCGCCAGCGGGCGGACTAGCGGGGTTAGCACAGATACGCAGTATTTT. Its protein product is CASGRTSGVSTDTQYF. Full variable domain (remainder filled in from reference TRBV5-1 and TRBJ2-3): KAGVTQTPRYLIKTRGQQVTLSCSPISGHRSVSWYQQTPGQGLQFLFEYFSETQRNKGNFPGRFSGRQFSNSRSEMNVSTLELGDSALYLCASGRTSGVSTDTQYFGPGTRLTVL.

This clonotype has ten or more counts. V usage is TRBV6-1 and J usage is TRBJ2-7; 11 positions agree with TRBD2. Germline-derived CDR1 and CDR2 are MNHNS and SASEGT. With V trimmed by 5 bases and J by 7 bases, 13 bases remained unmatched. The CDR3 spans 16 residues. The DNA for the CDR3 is TGTGCCAGCAGTTCCTCTCTAGCGGGAGGTCTCCGGGAGCAGTACTTC. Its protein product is CASSSSLAGGLREQYF.

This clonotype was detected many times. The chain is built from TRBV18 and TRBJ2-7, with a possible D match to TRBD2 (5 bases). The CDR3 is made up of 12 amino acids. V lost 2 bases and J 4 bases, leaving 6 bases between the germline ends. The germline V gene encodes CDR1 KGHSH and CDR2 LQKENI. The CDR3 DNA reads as TGTGCCAGCTCACCAGAGGGTTACGAGCAGTACTTC. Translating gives CASSPEGYEQYF.

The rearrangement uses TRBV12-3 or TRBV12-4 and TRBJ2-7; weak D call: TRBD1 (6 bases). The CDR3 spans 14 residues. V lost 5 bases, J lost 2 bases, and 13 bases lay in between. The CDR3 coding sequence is TGTGCCAGCAGTCCGACAGGTGCCACCTACGAGCAGTACTTC. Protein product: CASSPTGATYEQYF.

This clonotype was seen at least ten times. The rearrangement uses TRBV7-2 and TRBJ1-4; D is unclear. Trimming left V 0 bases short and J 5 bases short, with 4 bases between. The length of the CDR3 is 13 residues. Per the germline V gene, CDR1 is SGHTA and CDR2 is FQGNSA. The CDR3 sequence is CASSLALNEKLFF. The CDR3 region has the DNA TGTGCCAGCAGCTTAGCACTCAATGAAAAACTGTTTTTT.

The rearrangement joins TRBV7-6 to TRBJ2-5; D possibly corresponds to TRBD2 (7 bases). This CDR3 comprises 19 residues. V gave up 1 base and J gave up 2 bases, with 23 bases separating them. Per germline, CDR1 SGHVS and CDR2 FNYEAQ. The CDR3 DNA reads TGTGCCAGCAGCTTAGGGCCCCCCGGGAGAAGGGGGGGACAAGAGACCCAGTACTTC. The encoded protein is CASSLGPPGRRGGQETQYF.

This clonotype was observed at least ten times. In nucleotides, the CDR3 is TGCAGCGTTGATAGAGGGGGCTATGGCTACACCTTC. As protein: CSVDRGGYGYTF. This chain joins TRBV29-1 and TRBJ1-2, with D perhaps TRBD1 (6 bases). This CDR3 is built from 12 residues. Germline V gene sequence: CDR1 SQVTM, CDR2 ANQGSEA. V lost 3 bases and J lost 4, with 9 bases in between.

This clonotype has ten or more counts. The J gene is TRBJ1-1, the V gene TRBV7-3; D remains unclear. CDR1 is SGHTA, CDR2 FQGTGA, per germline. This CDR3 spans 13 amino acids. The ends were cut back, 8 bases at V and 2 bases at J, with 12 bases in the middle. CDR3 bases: TGTGCCAGCCGCGCCGGCCCAAACACTGAAGCTTTCTTT. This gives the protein CASRAGPNTEAFF.

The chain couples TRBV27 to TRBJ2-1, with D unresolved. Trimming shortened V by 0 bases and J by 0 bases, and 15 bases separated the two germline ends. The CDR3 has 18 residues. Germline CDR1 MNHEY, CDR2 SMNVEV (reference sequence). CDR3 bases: TGTGCCAGCAGTTTATCTGTCGGTATGTTTAGCTCCTACAATGAGCAGTTCTTC. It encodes CASSLSVGMFSSYNEQFF.

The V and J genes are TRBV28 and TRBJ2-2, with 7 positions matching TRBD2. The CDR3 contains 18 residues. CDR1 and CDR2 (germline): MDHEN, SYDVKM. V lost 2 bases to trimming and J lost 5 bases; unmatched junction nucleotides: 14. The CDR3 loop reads CASSLMFPSLAATGELFF. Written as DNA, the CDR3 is TGTGCCAGCAGTTTAATGTTTCCGAGCCTAGCGGCAACCGGGGAGCTGTTTTTT.

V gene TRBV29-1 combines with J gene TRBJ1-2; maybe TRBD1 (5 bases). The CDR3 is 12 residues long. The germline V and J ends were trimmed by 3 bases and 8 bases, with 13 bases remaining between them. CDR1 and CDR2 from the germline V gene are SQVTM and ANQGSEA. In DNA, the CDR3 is TGCAGCGTTGAGGGGTCAGGGCGAGGCTACACCTTC. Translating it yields CSVEGSGRGYTF.

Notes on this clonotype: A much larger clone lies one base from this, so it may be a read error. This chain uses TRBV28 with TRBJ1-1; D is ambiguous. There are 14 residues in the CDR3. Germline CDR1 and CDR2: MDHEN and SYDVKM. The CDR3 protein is CASIRPGMNTGAFF. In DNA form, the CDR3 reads TGTGCCAGCATTAGGCCCGGTATGAACACTGGAGCTTTCTTT.

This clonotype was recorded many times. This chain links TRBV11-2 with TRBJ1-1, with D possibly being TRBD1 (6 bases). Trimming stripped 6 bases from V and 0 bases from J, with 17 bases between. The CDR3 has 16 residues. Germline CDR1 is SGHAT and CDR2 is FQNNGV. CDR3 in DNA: TGTGCCAGCAGGTCAGGGGCCGGCCCCATGAACACTGAAGCTTTCTTT. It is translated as CASRSGAGPMNTEAFF. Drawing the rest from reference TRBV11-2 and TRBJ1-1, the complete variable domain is EAGVAQSPRYKIIEKRQSVAFWCNPISGHATLYWYQQILGQGPKLLIQFQNNGVVDDSQLPKDRFSAERLKGVDSTLKIQPAKLEDSAVYLCASRSGAGPMNTEAFFGQGTRLTVV.

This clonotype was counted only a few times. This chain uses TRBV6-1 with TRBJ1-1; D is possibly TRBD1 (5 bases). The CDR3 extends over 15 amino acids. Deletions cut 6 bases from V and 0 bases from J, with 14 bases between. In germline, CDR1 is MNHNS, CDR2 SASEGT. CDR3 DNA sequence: TGTGCCAGCAGCCTCAACCGGGGGGTGAACACTGAAGCTTTCTTT. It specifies CASSLNRGVNTEAFF.

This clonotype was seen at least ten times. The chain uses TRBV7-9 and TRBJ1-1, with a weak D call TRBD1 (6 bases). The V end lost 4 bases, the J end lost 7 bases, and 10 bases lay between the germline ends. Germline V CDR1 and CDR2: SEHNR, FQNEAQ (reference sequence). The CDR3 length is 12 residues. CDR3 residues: CASSSDSLEAFF. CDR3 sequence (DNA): TGTGCCAGCAGCTCGGACAGCCTTGAAGCTTTCTTT.

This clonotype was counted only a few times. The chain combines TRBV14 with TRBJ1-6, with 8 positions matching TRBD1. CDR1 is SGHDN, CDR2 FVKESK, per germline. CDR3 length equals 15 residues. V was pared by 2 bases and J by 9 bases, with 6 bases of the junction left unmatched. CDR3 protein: CASSQNQGAGSPLHF. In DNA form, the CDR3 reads TGTGCCAGCAGCCAAAATCAGGGGGCTGGTTCACCCCTCCACTTT.

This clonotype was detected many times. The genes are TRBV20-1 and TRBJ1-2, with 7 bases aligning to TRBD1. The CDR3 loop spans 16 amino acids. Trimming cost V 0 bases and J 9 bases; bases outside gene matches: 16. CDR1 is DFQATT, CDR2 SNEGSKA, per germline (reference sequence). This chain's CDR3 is CSARDPGFTGDSSYTF. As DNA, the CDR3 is TGCAGTGCTAGAGATCCCGGATTTACAGGGGATAGCAGCTACACCTTC.

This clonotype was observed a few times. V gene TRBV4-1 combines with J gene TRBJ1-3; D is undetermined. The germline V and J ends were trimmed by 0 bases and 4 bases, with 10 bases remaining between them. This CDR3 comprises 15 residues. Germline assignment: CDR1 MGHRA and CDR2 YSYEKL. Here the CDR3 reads CASSQDSQWGNTIYF. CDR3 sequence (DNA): TGCGCCAGCAGCCAAGATTCCCAGTGGGGAAACACCATATATTTT.

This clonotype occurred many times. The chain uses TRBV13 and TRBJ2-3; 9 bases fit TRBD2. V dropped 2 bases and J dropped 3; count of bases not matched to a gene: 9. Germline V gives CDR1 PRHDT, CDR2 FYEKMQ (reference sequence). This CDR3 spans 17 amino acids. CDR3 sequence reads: CASSLIGTSFMTDTQYF. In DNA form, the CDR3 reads TGTGCCAGCAGCTTAATCGGGACTAGCTTTATGACAGATACGCAGTATTTT.

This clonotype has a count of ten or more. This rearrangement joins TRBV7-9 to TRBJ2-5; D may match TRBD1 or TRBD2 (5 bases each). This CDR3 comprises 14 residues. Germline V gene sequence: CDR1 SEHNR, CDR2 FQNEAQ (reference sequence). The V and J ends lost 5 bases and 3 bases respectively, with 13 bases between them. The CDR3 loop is CASSLDGTEETQYF. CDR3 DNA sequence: TGTGCCAGCAGCCTAGACGGGACGGAAGAGACCCAGTACTTC.

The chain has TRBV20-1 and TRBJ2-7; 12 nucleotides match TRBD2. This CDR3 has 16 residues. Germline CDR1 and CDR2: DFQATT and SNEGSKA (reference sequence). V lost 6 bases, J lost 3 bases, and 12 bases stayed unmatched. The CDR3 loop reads CSARLAGVLANYEQYF. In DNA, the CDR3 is TGCAGTGCCAGACTAGCGGGGGTACTGGCGAACTACGAGCAGTACTTC.

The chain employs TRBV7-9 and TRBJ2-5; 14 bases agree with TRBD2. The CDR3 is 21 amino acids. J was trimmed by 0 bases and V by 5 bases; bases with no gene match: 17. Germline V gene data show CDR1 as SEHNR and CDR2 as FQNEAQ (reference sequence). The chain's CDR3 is CASSLTRVGTSGGRYQETQYF. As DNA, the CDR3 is TGTGCCAGCAGCCTAACCCGGGTTGGGACTAGCGGGGGCCGATACCAAGAGACCCAGTACTTC.

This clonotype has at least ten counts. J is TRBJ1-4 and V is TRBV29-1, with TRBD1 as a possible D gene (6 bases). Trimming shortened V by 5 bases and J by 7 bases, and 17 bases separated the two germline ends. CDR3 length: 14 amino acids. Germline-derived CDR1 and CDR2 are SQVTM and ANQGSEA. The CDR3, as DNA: TGCAGCGTTCGGGGGGGCGAATCAGGTGAAAAACTGTTTTTT. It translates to CSVRGGESGEKLFF.